The T cell receptor (beta chain) under discussion was sequenced for a study of T cell responses to AZD1222 COVID-19 vaccine (dated by TCRdb to about 2021). In the study overall: AZD1222 recipients given second doses at about 4 weeks or at about 12 weeks were pooled, since spike-specific TCR depth and breadth were not found to differ between the two schedules. A total of 233 trial participants underwent TCR sequencing, of whom about 210 had received two doses of AZD1222 and 26 had received two doses of the MenACWY control vaccine. Trial participants were enrolled by age into 18-55, 56-69 and 70-plus year subgroups, with roughly 150, 30 and 60 TCR-sequenced participants respectively.

The CDR3 regions of human TCRbeta chains were analyzed by immunosequencing. On the authors' methods: Repertoire TCRs were matched against a reference library of SARS-CoV-2-specific TCRs generated with the MIRA antigen-specificity platform. Breadth was defined as the fraction of unique TCRs that were SARS-CoV-2-associated. Depth was defined as the fraction of total T cells that were SARS-CoV-2-associated. Using the MIRA data, each spike-specific TCR was mapped to the spike region that the TCR reacts to and placed in a CD4 or CD8 class. Log10-transformed breadth and depth values were compared by one-way ANOVA with Sidak's multiple comparisons tests. Sourced from immuneACCESS, this table was stored by TCRdb with only in-frame sequences that have V and J called. A share of the clones is absent; for the studies checked, an unresolved V gene accounts for under half, and the remainder has no known explanation. The DNA was the basis for D and trimming; V, J and clone size are from that table. Within this sample are 180,000 or so clones, with about 92% of them counted one time only. The ten largest clones represent roughly 2.5% of the sample.

V is cut back by 8 bases and J by 4 bases, with 5 bases in the junction unmatched. Via the germline V gene, CDR1 is MNHEY and CDR2 SVGAGI. The CDR3 contains 13 residues, cysteine and phenylalanine counted. Only the CDR3 portion is preserved as DNA: 39 bases, with reading frame beginning at the first base. What this sample's time point label stands for: baseline before first vaccination. The vaccinee samples were drawn from two UK trials, COV001 and COV002, one of which was a single-blind randomized controlled phase 2/3 trial testing AZD1222 (ChAdOx1 nCoV-19) in healthy adults. For TCRbeta chain sequencing, PBMC samples from trial participants were taken at day 0 and at day 28 after the second dose. What the study reported, not specific to this receptor: Because no samples from the day 14 peak response were available, repertoires could be characterized only after the peak T cell response. Conclusions about previously exposed vaccinees were limited because only a handful of AZD1222 recipients were SARS-CoV-2 seropositive at baseline. In the small 56-69-year group, the increase in depth fell short of significance, most likely because of low power. The vaccine-associated CD4 TCRs covered the entire spike protein, and the dominant responses fell in regions 160-218 and 743-854. Reportedly, close to half of the unique spike-specific TCRs recognized epitopes lying outside the regions that are mutated in the B.1.351 and B.1.1.7 variants. After two AZD1222 doses, both the breadth and the depth of spike-specific TCRs were significantly higher than at day 0 and than in MenACWY recipients. Most participants were white British and females outnumbered males, and the authors suggested that clonal diversity may have been underestimated.

Regarding this clone: The antigen it binds to is not known. The sample holds no much larger clone one base away, and base qualities are not on file.

The material sequenced was peripheral blood, taken on day 0 of AZD1222 vaccination. This clonotype originated in an adult in good health. This chain is built from TRBV6-5 and TRBJ1-1; 9 of the junction bases match TRBD1. The CDR3 sequence is CASERDRVTEAFF. The sequence in DNA is TGTGCCAGCGAGCGGGACAGGGTCACTGAAGCTTTCTTT.